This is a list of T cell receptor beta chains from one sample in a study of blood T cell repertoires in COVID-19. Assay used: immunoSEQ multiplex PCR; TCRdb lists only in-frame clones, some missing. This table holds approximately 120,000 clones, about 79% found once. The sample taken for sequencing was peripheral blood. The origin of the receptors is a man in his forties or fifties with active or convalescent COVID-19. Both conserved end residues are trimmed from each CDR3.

CDR3aa: ASSESLGSEQY; j_gene: TRBJ2-7; v_gene: TRBV10-2
CDR3aa: ASSFEGRIDTQY; j_gene: TRBJ2-3; v_gene: TRBV12-1
CDR3aa: ASSLRTGGDNEQF; j_gene: TRBJ2-1; v_gene: TRBV7-2
CDR3aa: ASRRRGNTEAF; j_gene: TRBJ1-1; v_gene: TRBV2
CDR3aa: ATRPGTSNSPLH; j_gene: TRBJ1-6; v_gene: TRBV6-5
CDR3aa: ASSIFGDRVENEQF; j_gene: TRBJ2-1; v_gene: TRBV19
CDR3aa: ASSLGGRGEQY; j_gene: TRBJ2-7; v_gene: TRBV5-1
CDR3aa: ASSAGAGTGNNEQY; j_gene: TRBJ2-7; v_gene: TRBV9
CDR3aa: ASSRDSLPGGNQPQH; j_gene: TRBJ1-5; v_gene: TRBV2
CDR3aa: ASSRGAASEAF; j_gene: TRBJ1-1; v_gene: TRBV18
CDR3aa: ASSSPQGEIYGYT; j_gene: TRBJ1-2; v_gene: TRBV6-2/TRBV6-3
CDR3aa: ASSRGQGVRHYGYT; j_gene: TRBJ1-2; v_gene: TRBV27
CDR3aa: ASSPGPRAQYGYT; j_gene: TRBJ1-2; v_gene: TRBV5-6
CDR3aa: ASSLASGGVETQY; j_gene: TRBJ2-5; v_gene: TRBV7-2
CDR3aa: ASSGTGYYEQY; j_gene: TRBJ2-7; v_gene: TRBV10-2
CDR3aa: ASSVEGQGGNTIY; j_gene: TRBJ1-3; v_gene: TRBV9
CDR3aa: ASSPRDSGNTIY; j_gene: TRBJ1-3; v_gene: TRBV18
CDR3aa: ASSPSGGNYGYT; j_gene: TRBJ1-2; v_gene: TRBV6-5
CDR3aa: ASSPDLEGRAGYT; j_gene: TRBJ1-2; v_gene: TRBV7-9
CDR3aa: ASSLDSSSYNEQF; j_gene: TRBJ2-1; v_gene: TRBV7-3
CDR3aa: ASSSNLGEQETQY; j_gene: TRBJ2-5; v_gene: TRBV5-1
CDR3aa: ASSLARGSYGYT; j_gene: TRBJ1-2; v_gene: TRBV28
CDR3aa: ASSFGRGVNTEAF; j_gene: TRBJ1-1; v_gene: TRBV11-3
CDR3aa: ASSVYATEVYEKLF; j_gene: TRBJ1-4; v_gene: TRBV6-1
CDR3aa: ASSYIRQGEKAF; j_gene: TRBJ1-1; v_gene: TRBV6-5
CDR3aa: ASSDSGVGGYT; j_gene: TRBJ1-2; v_gene: TRBV2
CDR3aa: ASSLAGEYTEAF; j_gene: TRBJ1-1; v_gene: TRBV5-6
CDR3aa: ATSADTEAF; j_gene: TRBJ1-1; v_gene: TRBV24-1
CDR3aa: AISSGGGTEAF; j_gene: TRBJ1-1; v_gene: TRBV10-3
CDR3aa: ASSVHRDTEAF; j_gene: TRBJ1-1; v_gene: TRBV9
CDR3aa: ATSDRTGGSDYGYT; j_gene: TRBJ1-2; v_gene: TRBV24-1
CDR3aa: SGIGSSSYEQY; j_gene: TRBJ2-7; v_gene: TRBV29-1
CDR3aa: ASGDSSYEQY; j_gene: TRBJ2-7; v_gene: TRBV12-3/TRBV12-4
CDR3aa: ASSQETVTPQH; j_gene: TRBJ1-5; v_gene: TRBV4-2
CDR3aa: ASRDGPKDGYT; j_gene: TRBJ1-2; v_gene: TRBV6-5
CDR3aa: ASSGDRRGYEQY; j_gene: TRBJ2-7; v_gene: TRBV5-5
CDR3aa: ASSLEAGTRNEQF; j_gene: TRBJ2-1; v_gene: TRBV7-2
CDR3aa: ASSPGTGREVDEQF; j_gene: TRBJ2-1; v_gene: TRBV27
CDR3aa: SVRGGNTIY; j_gene: TRBJ1-3; v_gene: TRBV29-1
CDR3aa: ASRSDSYGYT; j_gene: TRBJ1-2; v_gene: TRBV5-1
CDR3aa: ASRLGTSSGAYEQY; j_gene: TRBJ2-7; v_gene: TRBV7-2
CDR3aa: ASSRGGRSRSTEAF; j_gene: TRBJ1-1; v_gene: TRBV4-1
CDR3aa: ASSLGSVGELF; j_gene: TRBJ2-2; v_gene: TRBV5-5
CDR3aa: ASSLTRDGRNEQF; j_gene: TRBJ2-1; v_gene: TRBV6-4
CDR3aa: ASSYTTGTGFNEQF; j_gene: TRBJ2-1; v_gene: TRBV6-6
CDR3aa: ASTYSYNEQF; j_gene: TRBJ2-1; v_gene: TRBV12-3/TRBV12-4
CDR3aa: ATTEAGNSPLH; j_gene: TRBJ1-6; v_gene: TRBV2
CDR3aa: ASSLGLYEQY; j_gene: TRBJ2-7; v_gene: TRBV13
CDR3aa: ASSPPRAQVGNTIY; j_gene: TRBJ1-3; v_gene: TRBV18
CDR3aa: ASSSSGFKNIQY; j_gene: TRBJ2-4; v_gene: TRBV6-5
CDR3aa: ASSLGEFSYNSPLH; j_gene: TRBJ1-6; v_gene: TRBV13
CDR3aa: ASSVLANQETQY; j_gene: TRBJ2-5; v_gene: TRBV2
CDR3aa: ASSGLGREDEQF; j_gene: TRBJ2-1; v_gene: TRBV28
CDR3aa: ATAGDRANTGELF; j_gene: TRBJ2-2; v_gene: TRBV24-1
CDR3aa: ASISPGQGALEGYT; j_gene: TRBJ1-2; v_gene: TRBV28
CDR3aa: ASRPTSGLYEQY; j_gene: TRBJ2-7; v_gene: TRBV5-1
CDR3aa: ARSSPGQGERYTEAF; j_gene: TRBJ1-1; v_gene: TRBV5-3
CDR3aa: ASSPDSNYGYT; j_gene: TRBJ1-2; v_gene: TRBV19
CDR3aa: ASRSGTAAGNTIY; j_gene: TRBJ1-3; v_gene: TRBV6-5
CDR3aa: ASSLSSGLGTEAF; j_gene: TRBJ1-1; v_gene: TRBV5-6